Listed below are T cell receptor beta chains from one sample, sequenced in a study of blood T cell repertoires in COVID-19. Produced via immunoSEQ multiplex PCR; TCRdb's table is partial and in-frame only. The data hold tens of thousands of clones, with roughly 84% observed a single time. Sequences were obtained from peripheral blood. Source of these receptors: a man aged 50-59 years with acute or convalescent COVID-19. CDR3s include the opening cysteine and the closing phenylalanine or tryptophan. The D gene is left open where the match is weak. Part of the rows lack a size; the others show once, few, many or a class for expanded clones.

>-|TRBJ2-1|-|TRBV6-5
CASSRLTISYNEQFF
TGTGCCAGCAGTCGACTGACTATCTCCTACAATGAGCAGTTCTTC
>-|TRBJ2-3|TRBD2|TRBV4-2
CASSQETAGADTQYF
TGTGCCAGCAGCCAAGAAACTGCGGGAGCAGATACGCAGTATTTT
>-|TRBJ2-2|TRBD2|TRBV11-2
CASSSSGVGTGELFF
TGTGCCAGCAGCTCTAGCGGGGTTGGCACCGGGGAGCTGTTTTTT
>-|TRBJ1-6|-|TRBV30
CAWSLTGNSYNSPLHF
TGTGCCTGGAGTTTAACAGGGAACTCCTATAATTCACCCCTCCACTTT
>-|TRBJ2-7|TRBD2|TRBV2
CASSVLAGYEQYF
TGTGCCAGCAGTGTCCTAGCGGGCTACGAGCAGTACTTC
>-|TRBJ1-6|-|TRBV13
CASSLVDQGILNSPLHF
TGTGCCAGCAGCTTAGTGGACCAGGGCATTCTAAATTCACCCCTCCACTTT
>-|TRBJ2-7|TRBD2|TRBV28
CASSLSLAGTGWGEQYF
TGTGCCAGCAGTTTATCACTAGCGGGAACTGGTTGGGGCGAGCAGTACTTC
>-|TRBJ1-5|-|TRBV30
CAWNDPAGYGQPQHF
TGTGCCTGGAACGACCCGGCAGGGTACGGTCAGCCCCAGCATTTT
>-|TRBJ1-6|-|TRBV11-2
CASSLGGQYNSPLHF
TGTGCCAGCAGCTTAGGCGGCCAATATAATTCACCCCTCCACTTT
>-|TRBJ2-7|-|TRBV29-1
CSVIRTYEQYF
TGCAGCGTTATAAGAACTTACGAGCAGTACTTC
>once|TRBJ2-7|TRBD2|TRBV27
CATSYGGAGEQYF
TGTGCCACGTCATACGGGGGGGCGGGGGAGCAGTACTTC
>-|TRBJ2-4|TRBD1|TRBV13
CASSSSWIGGLGKNIQYF
TGTGCCAGCAGCTCTTCCTGGATAGGGGGCTTGGGCAAAAACATTCAGTACTTC
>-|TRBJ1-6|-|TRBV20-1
CSASNRRSHSPLHF
TGCAGTGCTAGTAACCGGAGATCCCATTCACCCCTCCACTTT
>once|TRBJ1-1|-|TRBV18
CASSKRETEAFF
TGTGCCAGCTCCAAAAGGGAGACTGAAGCTTTCTTT
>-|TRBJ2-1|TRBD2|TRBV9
CASSVGAGTTREQFF
TGTGCCAGCAGCGTAGGGGCGGGGACTACACGGGAGCAGTTCTTC
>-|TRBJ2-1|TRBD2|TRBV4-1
CASSNRLAAEQFF
TGCGCCAGCAGCAACCGACTAGCGGCTGAGCAGTTCTTC
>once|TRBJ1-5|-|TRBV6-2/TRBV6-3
CASSWWGVDGNQPQHF
TGTGCCAGCAGTTGGTGGGGGGTGGACGGCAATCAGCCCCAGCATTTT
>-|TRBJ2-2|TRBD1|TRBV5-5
CASSLEGGQGKTGELFF
TGTGCCAGCAGCTTGGAGGGGGGACAGGGCAAGACCGGGGAGCTGTTTTTT
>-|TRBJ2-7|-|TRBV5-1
CASSLTTNHYEQYF
TGCGCCAGCAGCTTGACTACAAACCACTACGAGCAGTACTTC
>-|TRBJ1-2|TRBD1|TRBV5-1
CASSLGQGSGYTF
TGCGCCAGCAGCTTGGGACAGGGAAGCGGCTACACCTTC
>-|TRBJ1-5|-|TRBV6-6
CASSYVQGDQPQHF
TGTGCCAGCAGTTACGTTCAGGGCGATCAGCCCCAGCATTTT
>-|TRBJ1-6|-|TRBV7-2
CASSYPPRRDNSPLHF
TGTGCCAGCAGCTACCCCCCCCGGAGGGATAATTCACCCCTCCACTTT
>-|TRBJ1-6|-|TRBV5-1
CASSLAKGAGSYNSPLHF
TGCGCCAGCAGCTTGGCCAAAGGGGCTGGCTCCTATAATTCACCCCTCCACTTT
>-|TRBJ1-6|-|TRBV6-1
CASSEAGGKGSPLHF
TGTGCCAGCAGTGAAGCGGGGGGGAAGGGATCACCCCTCCACTTT
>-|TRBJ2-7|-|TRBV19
CASSIQVSYEQYF
TGTGCCAGTAGTATTCAGGTCTCCTACGAGCAGTACTTC
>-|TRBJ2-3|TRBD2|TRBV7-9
CASSLVAGVDTQYF
TGTGCCAGCAGCTTAGTAGCGGGAGTAGATACGCAGTATTTT
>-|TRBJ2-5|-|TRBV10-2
CASSESSRETQYF
TGCGCCAGCAGTGAGTCGTCTAGGGAGACCCAGTACTTC
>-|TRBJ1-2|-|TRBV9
CASSVAPRGGSGYTF
TGTGCCAGCAGCGTAGCTCCTCGAGGGGGAAGTGGCTACACCTTC
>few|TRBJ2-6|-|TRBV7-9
CASSALGQRFTGANVLTF
TGTGCCAGCAGCGCCCTTGGACAGCGATTCACTGGGGCCAACGTCCTGACTTTC
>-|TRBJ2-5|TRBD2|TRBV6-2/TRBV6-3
CASSYRLAGGPGETQYF
TGTGCCAGCAGTTACAGACTAGCGGGAGGGCCTGGGGAGACCCAGTACTTC
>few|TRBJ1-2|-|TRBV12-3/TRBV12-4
CASSVDSKGGYTF
TGTGCCAGCAGTGTGGACAGTAAAGGTGGCTACACCTTC
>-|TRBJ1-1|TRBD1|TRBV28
CASSFNGQGNTEAFF
TGTGCCAGCAGTTTCAATGGACAGGGGAACACTGAAGCTTTCTTT
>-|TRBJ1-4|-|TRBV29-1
CSVSAGAGNEKLFF
TGCAGCGTTTCGGCCGGGGCGGGGAATGAAAAACTGTTTTTT
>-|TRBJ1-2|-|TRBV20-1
CSSGSNYGYTF
TGCAGTTCGGGATCTAACTATGGCTACACCTTC
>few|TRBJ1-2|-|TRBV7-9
CASSSDAYGYTF
TGTGCCAGCAGCTCAGATGCCTATGGCTACACCTTC
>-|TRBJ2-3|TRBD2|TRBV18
CASSPGLGSTDTQYF
TGTGCCAGCTCACCGGGACTAGGGAGCACAGATACGCAGTATTTT
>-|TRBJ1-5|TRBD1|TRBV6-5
CASSYGQGQPQHF
TGTGCCAGCAGTTACGGACAGGGTCAGCCCCAGCATTTT
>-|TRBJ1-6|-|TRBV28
CASSFPRPSSYNSPLHF
TGTGCCAGCAGTTTCCCACGCCCGAGCTCCTATAATTCACCCCTCCACTTT
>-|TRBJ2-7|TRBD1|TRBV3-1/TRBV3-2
CASSQGDRGEQYF
TGTGCCAGCAGCCAGGGGGACAGGGGCGAGCAGTACTTC
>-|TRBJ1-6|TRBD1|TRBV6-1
CASSDGTGYSPLHF
TGTGCCAGCAGTGATGGGACAGGGTATTCACCCCTCCACTTT
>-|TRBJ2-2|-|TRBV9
CASSVVAGLGGELFF
TGTGCCAGCAGCGTAGTCGCGGGGCTAGGGGGGGAGCTGTTTTTT
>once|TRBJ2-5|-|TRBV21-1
CASSKPSPWAAREKKETQYF
TGTGCCAGCAGCAAACCCTCCCCGTGGGCGGCCCGGGAGAAAAAAGAGACCCAGTACTTC
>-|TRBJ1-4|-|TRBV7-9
CASSQYDRIDEKLFF
TGTGCCAGCAGCCAATACGACAGAATTGATGAAAAACTGTTTTTT
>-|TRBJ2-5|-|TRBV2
CASSEIGKKTQYF
TGTGCCAGCAGTGAGATCGGGAAGAAGACCCAGTACTTC
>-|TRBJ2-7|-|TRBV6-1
CASSEARRGGVEQYF
TGTGCCAGCAGTGAAGCGCGGAGGGGAGGTGTCGAGCAGTACTTC
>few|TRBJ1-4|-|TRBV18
CASSPPERVNEKLFF
TGTGCCAGCTCACCACCAGAACGGGTTAATGAAAAACTGTTTTTT
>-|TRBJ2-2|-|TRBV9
CASSVGRTDNTGELFF
TGTGCCAGCAGCGTAGGGAGGACAGATAACACCGGGGAGCTGTTTTTT
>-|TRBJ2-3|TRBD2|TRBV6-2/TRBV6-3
CASSLLAGGTDTQYF
TGTGCCAGCAGCCTCCTAGCGGGAGGAACAGATACGCAGTATTTT
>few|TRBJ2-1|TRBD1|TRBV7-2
CASSTGQGNEQFF
TGTGCCAGCAGCACTGGACAGGGCAATGAGCAGTTCTTC
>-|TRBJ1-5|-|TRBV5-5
CASSLAAGWGNQPQHF
TGTGCCAGCAGCTTGGCCGCAGGGTGGGGCAATCAGCCCCAGCATTTT
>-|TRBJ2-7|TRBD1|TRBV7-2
CASSVRQGMGEQYF
TGTGCCAGCAGCGTAAGACAGGGAATGGGAGAGCAGTACTTC
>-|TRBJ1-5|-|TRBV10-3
CASSGPEGNQPQHF
TGTGCCAGCTCCGGACCTGAGGGAAATCAGCCCCAGCATTTT
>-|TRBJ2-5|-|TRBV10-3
CAISEYREEAQYF
TGTGCCATCAGTGAATACAGGGAAGAGGCCCAGTACTTC
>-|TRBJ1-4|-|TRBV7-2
CASSPRTRGFEKLFF
TGTGCCAGCAGCCCACGGACAAGGGGGTTTGAAAAACTGTTTTTT